The 25 T cell receptor beta chains reported below all come from one sample, sequenced in a study of identical twins. MiXCR, run by TCRdb on the 5' RACE reads, gives a single entry per CDR3 protein. The sample holds some 1,700,000 distinct CDR3 sequences; roughly 35% are singletons and the top ten take about 0.25%. The specimen sequenced was cord blood. Receptors originate from a newborn girl in good health.

Comment on this clonotype: A read error may produce the germline difference seen at one junction end. This chain joins TRBV24-1 and TRBJ2-3; 8 nucleotides align to TRBD2. Looked up from germline, CDR1 is KGHDR and CDR2 is SFDVKD. The CDR3 totals 16 residues. The DNA for the CDR3 is TGTGCCACCAGTGATTTCGGGCGGGAGGACACAGATACGCCGTATTTT. Protein: CATSDFGREDTDTPYF.

The chain is built from TRBV7-9 and TRBJ2-1; weak D call: TRBD2 (7 bases). The J call may be wrong; the DNA end is better matched by TRBJ2-7. The CDR3 has 15 residues. Per the germline V gene, CDR1 is SEHNR and CDR2 is FQNEAQ (reference sequence). The CDR3 DNA reads TGTGCCAGCAGCTTAGTGGGGGGGCCCTACAATGAGCAGTACTTC. It codes for CASSLVGGPYNEQYF.

V is TRBV3-1 and J is TRBJ2-5; no clear D. V gave up 2 bases and J gave up 7 bases, with 11 bases separating them. CDR3 size: 13 residues. Per the germline V gene, CDR1 is LGHDT and CDR2 is YNNKEL (reference sequence). Here the CDR3 DNA reads TGTGCCAGCAGCCAACGTCTAGAAGGGACCCAGTACTTC. It codes for CASSQRLEGTQYF.

This clonotype has a handful of counts. The chain couples TRBV5-1 to TRBJ2-1; 8 nucleotides match TRBD2. Per germline, CDR1 SGHRS and CDR2 YFSETQ. V trimming: 0 bases; J trimming: 8 bases; junction bases outside the gene matches: 10. The CDR3 runs to 16 residues. Here the CDR3 reads CASSLAAGGLGDEQFF. The CDR3 nucleotides are TGCGCCAGCAGCTTGGCTGCGGGAGGACTTGGAGATGAGCAGTTCTTC.

This chain links TRBV6-2 or TRBV6-3 with TRBJ2-1; a weak D match, TRBD2 (7 bases). The CDR3 length is 19 residues. Trimming removed 0 bases at V and 0 bases at J, with 18 bases between. Germline values: CDR1 MNHEY, CDR2 SVGEGT. The CDR3 is CASSYSSSLAGASYNEQFF. CDR3 in DNA: TGTGCCAGCAGTTACTCGAGTTCTTTGGCGGGGGCCTCCTACAATGAGCAGTTCTTC.

The rearrangement links TRBV9 to TRBJ1-4; tentative D call: TRBD1 (5 bases). The ends were cut back, 4 bases at V and 7 bases at J, with 14 bases in the middle. This CDR3 is 14 amino acids long. Germline V lookup: CDR1 SGDLS, CDR2 YYNGEE. The CDR3 DNA reads as TGTGCCAGCAGCCCCCAAATAGGGGCTGAAAAACTGTTTTTT. Translated, it gives CASSPQIGAEKLFF. Together with reference TRBV9 and TRBJ1-4, the CDR3 gives the full variable domain: DSGVTQTPKHLITATGQRVTLRCSPRSGDLSVYWYQQSLDQGLQFLIQYYNGEERAKGNILERFSAQQFPDLHSELNLSSLELGDSALYFCASSPQIGAEKLFFGSGTQLSVL.

The V gene is TRBV6-2 or TRBV6-3, the J gene TRBJ2-4; D is unresolved. From germline, CDR1 is MNHEY and CDR2 SVGEGT. V was trimmed by 2 bases and J by 4 bases, leaving 12 bases between them. The CDR3 is 15 residues long. The CDR3 reads CASSYVSGIKNIQYF. CDR3 in DNA: TGTGCCAGCAGTTACGTCTCCGGAATAAAAAACATTCAGTACTTC.

This clonotype was observed once. For the CDR3, the DNA is TGCAGTGCTAGGCGTTCCGGGACTAGCGTGCAGACCCAGTACTTC. As protein: CSARRSGTSVQTQYF. The V and J genes are TRBV20-1 and TRBJ2-5, with 10 bases that match TRBD2. After removal of 3 bases from V and 6 bases from J, the junction contained 10 bases not matched to a gene. CDR3 length: 15 residues. Germline V gene sequence: CDR1 DFQATT, CDR2 SNEGSKA (reference sequence).

The rearrangement uses TRBV7-6 and TRBJ2-7; TRBD2 might be the D (5 bases). Germline V lookup: CDR1 SGHVS, CDR2 FNYEAQ. The V end lost 1 base, the J end lost 0 bases, and 13 bases lay between the germline ends. The CDR3 sequence is 16 residues long. The CDR3 DNA reads as TGTGCCAGCAGCTTAGAGGAGGCCGGTAGCTCCTACGAGCAGTACTTC. It is translated as CASSLEEAGSSYEQYF.

The chain employs TRBV7-8 and TRBJ2-1; 8 nucleotides line up with TRBD2. The CDR3 length is 17 residues. The trim removed 1 base at V and 8 bases at J, leaving 13 bases unmatched. In germline, CDR1 is SGHVS, CDR2 FQNEAQ. The CDR3, as DNA: TGTGCCAGCAGCTTAGTGCTAGCGGGCTTCCCGGGGGATGAGCAGTTCTTC. As protein: CASSLVLAGFPGDEQFF. The full variable domain, in which reference TRBV7-8 and TRBJ2-1 provide the parts outside the CDR3, is GAGVSQSPRYKVAKRGQDVALRCDPISGHVSLFWYQQALGQGPEFLTYFQNEAQLDKSGLPSDRFFAERPEGSVSTLKIQRTQQEDSAVYLCASSLVLAGFPGDEQFFGPGTRLTVL.

V is TRBV12-3 or TRBV12-4 and J is TRBJ2-2, with 8 bases that match TRBD2. This CDR3 contains 18 residues. Trimming cost V 6 bases and J 2 bases; bases outside gene matches: 14. CDR3 region: CASSTEGLADINTGELFF. The CDR3 DNA is TGTGCCAGCAGCACCGAAGGACTAGCCGACATCAACACCGGGGAGCTGTTTTTT.

This clonotype was seen only a few times. This chain joins TRBV6-6 and TRBJ2-7, with TRBD2 as a possible D gene (6 bases). V lost 7 bases to trimming and J lost 5 bases, with 18 bases between them. This CDR3 is built from 14 residues. The germline gives CDR1 MNHNY, CDR2 SVGAGI (reference sequence). The CDR3: CASISRRDPHEQYF. For the CDR3, the DNA is TGTGCCAGCATAAGTAGGCGGGATCCACACGAGCAGTACTTC.

V usage is TRBV4-2 and J usage is TRBJ1-4, with unresolved D. V gave up 1 base and J gave up 7 bases, with 13 bases separating them. Germline-derived CDR1 and CDR2 are LGHNA and YNFKEQ. The CDR3 contains 15 residues. CDR3 sequence reads: CASSQARERSEKLFF. The CDR3 DNA reads TGTGCCAGCAGCCAAGCCCGGGAGCGGAGTGAAAAACTGTTTTTT.

This clonotype has only a few counts. The V call is TRBV7-2, the J call TRBJ1-5; D call uncertain. The CDR3 totals 15 residues. Trimming took off 1 base at V and 3 bases at J, with 10 bases between the two ends. Germline V gene lookup returns CDR1 SGHTA and CDR2 FQGNSA. CDR3 sequence (DNA): TGTGCCAGCAGCTTAGACTCGGCCCCCAATCAGCCCCAGCATTTT. It translates to CASSLDSAPNQPQHF.

This rearrangement joins TRBV20-1 to TRBJ2-5; 7 positions match TRBD2. The CDR3 runs to 13 residues. Germline values: CDR1 DFQATT, CDR2 SNEGSKA (reference sequence). Trimming at V came to 5 bases and at J to 11 bases, leaving 14 bases not matched to a gene. Here the CDR3 reads CSAQRDTYNEQYF. The CDR3 region has the DNA TGCAGTGCTCAGCGGGATACCTACAATGAGCAGTACTTC.

This clonotype turned up a few times. The CDR3, as DNA: TGTGCCAGCAGTGAATTGGAGGTGGCGGCCCTCCACTTT. Protein product: CASSELEVAALHF. This chain connects TRBV6-1 to TRBJ1-6, with no clear D. V lost 2 bases and J 14 bases, leaving 13 bases between the germline ends. The germline CDR1 and CDR2 sequences are MNHNS and SASEGT. The CDR3 is 13 residues long.

A few counts support this clonotype. CDR3 loop: CAIRSTSGEDIQYF. The CDR3 region has the DNA TGTGCCATCAGATCTACTAGCGGGGAAGACATTCAGTACTTC. V is TRBV10-3 and J is TRBJ2-7; 10 bases map to TRBD2. The J call is uncertain, as TRBJ2-4 better fits the DNA end. Germline-derived CDR1 and CDR2 are ENHRY and SYGVKD. This CDR3 is built from 14 residues.

The gene calls are TRBV20-1 and TRBJ2-5, with 11 bases that match TRBD2. Germline V gives CDR1 DFQATT, CDR2 SNEGSKA (reference sequence). The trim removed 0 bases at V and 11 bases at J, leaving 26 bases unmatched. The CDR3 is made up of 20 amino acids. The CDR3 coding sequence is TGCAGTGCTAGAGATCCGGGGGCTGCCCTAGCGGGAGGCCTAAGAAATGAGCAGTACTTC. This translates into CSARDPGAALAGGLRNEQYF.

This clonotype has just a few counts. The rearrangement uses TRBV18 and TRBJ1-2; the D gene is possibly TRBD1 (5 bases). The V end was cut by 2 bases, the J end by 3 bases, with 10 bases between. CDR3 length: 14 amino acids. CDR1 and CDR2 from the germline V gene are KGHSH and LQKENI. CDR3 sequence (DNA): TGTGCCAGCTCACCAACTCGGGGGTACTATGGCTACACCTTC. Amino acid sequence: CASSPTRGYYGYTF.

A word on this clonotype: At one end the junction does not follow the germline gene, possibly because of a read error. The chain carries TRBV9 and TRBJ1-2; no firm D call. This CDR3 region has 12 residues. Germline V lookup: CDR1 SGDLS, CDR2 YYNGEE. The CDR3 protein is CACSVDPYGYTF. The CDR3 nucleotides are TGTGCCTGCAGCGTCGACCCGTATGGCTACACCTTC.

The V gene is TRBV4-1, the J gene TRBJ2-1; TRBD2 agrees at 15 bases. The J call may be faulty, since TRBJ2-7 better matches the DNA end. Germline-derived CDR1 and CDR2 are MGHRA and YSYEKL. CDR3 length: 16 residues. The CDR3 nucleotides read TGCGCCAGCAGCCAGGGACTAGCGGGGGGCTACAATGAGCAGTACTTC. Translating gives CASSQGLAGGYNEQYF.

The chain couples TRBV12-3 or TRBV12-4 to TRBJ2-1; 8 bases agree with TRBD2. With 1 base clipped from V and 5 bases from J, the junction kept 7 bases outside the gene matches. The CDR3 consists of 16 residues. CDR3: CASSLGHGLAHNEQFF. The CDR3 nucleotides read TGTGCCAGCAGTTTAGGCCACGGACTAGCTCACAATGAGCAGTTCTTC.

This clonotype was detected a few times. The chain links TRBV20-1 to TRBJ2-2, with D possibly matching TRBD2 (5 bases). The CDR3 runs 16 residues. Trimming pared 3 bases from V and 3 bases from J, leaving 17 bases between. Germline V gives CDR1 DFQATT, CDR2 SNEGSKA (reference sequence). CDR3 region: CSASTFDYRYTGELFF. DNA of the CDR3: TGCAGTGCTAGTACCTTTGACTACCGATACACCGGGGAGCTGTTTTTT.

This chain connects TRBV28 to TRBJ2-5, with D possibly being TRBD1 (5 bases). Germline CDR1 is MDHEN and CDR2 is SYDVKM. V was clipped by 3 bases and J by 11 bases, with 28 bases between them. The CDR3 extends over 17 amino acids. The CDR3 DNA reads as TGTGCCAGCAGTTTCCCCTTGAGGCAGGGAAGACTCAATGAGCAGTACTTC. This sequence encodes CASSFPLRQGRLNEQYF.

A word on this clonotype: A read error may explain this, as a much larger clone is one base away. CDR3 sequence: CSVEDLVDQETQFF. In DNA, the CDR3 is TGCAGCGTTGAAGATCTAGTCGATCAAGAGACCCAGTTCTTC. V usage is TRBV29-1 and J usage is TRBJ2-5; D uncertain. The DNA end lines up better with TRBJ2-1; the J call may be wrong. Germline assignment: CDR1 SQVTM and CDR2 ANQGSEA. This CDR3 comprises 14 residues.